What follows are 6 T cell receptor beta chains derived from one specimen sequenced in a study of blood T cell repertoires in COVID-19. TCRdb keeps only in-frame clones here, not all; method: immunoSEQ multiplex PCR. The sample includes 55,000 to 85,000 clones, about 90% of them seen just once. The source material was peripheral blood. These receptors originate from a human donor in a cohort sampled during active COVID-19.

This clone is a singleton in its sample. The chain uses TRBV5-1 and TRBJ2-1, with 11 nucleotides matching TRBD2. Germline assignment: CDR1 SGHRS and CDR2 YFSETQ. V shed 0 bases and J 7 bases; nucleotides not matched to a gene: 6. The CDR3 runs to 16 residues. CDR3 sequence (DNA): TGCGCCAGCAGCTTGGTCCTAGCGGGGGGTTATAATGAGCAGTTCTTC. It encodes CASSLVLAGGYNEQFF.

This chain links TRBV5-1 with TRBJ1-2; TRBD1 matches at 7 bases. Unmatched junction bases numbered 8, after V lost 0 bases and J lost 0 bases. CDR1 and CDR2 (germline): SGHRS, YFSETQ. The CDR3 spans 17 residues. CDR3 sequence reads: CASSLAWDRQANYGYTF. CDR3 coding DNA: TGCGCCAGCAGCTTGGCCTGGGACAGACAAGCTAACTATGGCTACACCTTC.

This chain's CDR3 is CASITGTEAFF. In DNA, the CDR3 is TGTGCCAGTATAACAGGGACTGAAGCTTTCTTT. This sequence joins TRBV28 and TRBJ1-1; a possible D gene is TRBD1 (6 bases). Germline CDR1 reads MDHEN; CDR2 reads SYDVKM. Trimming pared 9 bases from V and 5 bases from J, leaving 10 bases between. This CDR3 is built from 11 residues.

This chain connects TRBV7-3 to TRBJ1-1; no definite D call. Germline CDR1 is SGHTA and CDR2 is FQGTGA. This CDR3 has 13 amino acids. V was shortened by 5 bases and J by 0 bases, with 7 bases between the two germline ends. For the CDR3, the DNA is TGTGCCAGCAGCGCTGACTTGAACACTGAAGCTTTCTTT. Its translation is CASSADLNTEAFF.

The chain couples TRBV29-1 to TRBJ1-2; 10 nucleotides align to TRBD1. Germline assignment: CDR1 SQVTM and CDR2 ANQGSEA. This CDR3 has 14 residues. V lost 5 bases and J lost 7; bases outside the gene matches: 10. The CDR3 sequence: CSVPDLTGGSGYTF. CDR3 bases: TGCAGCGTTCCCGACCTGACAGGGGGCTCTGGCTACACCTTC.

A few counts support this clone. The chain carries TRBV7-9 and TRBJ1-4, with D possibly TRBD1 on 6 matching bases. The length of the CDR3 is 13 residues. Between the trimmed V and J ends, which lost 5 bases and 5 bases, there was a span of 9 bases. In germline, CDR1 is SEHNR, CDR2 FQNEAQ (reference sequence). The CDR3 here is CASSLGQNEKLFF. The CDR3 DNA reads as TGTGCCAGCAGCCTTGGACAGAATGAAAAACTGTTTTTT.